The 14 T cell receptor beta chains presented below share a single source sample, sequenced in a study of blood T cell repertoires in COVID-19. Generated by immunoSEQ multiplex PCR, the TCRdb table keeps only in-frame clones and is missing some. Altogether about 260,000 clones are present, 91% being singletons, with the ten largest covering approximately 2.6%. The sample was peripheral blood. These receptors all stem from a person aged 18 to 35 with COVID-19, enrolled during active disease.

The V gene is TRBV29-1, the J gene TRBJ2-2; D perhaps matches TRBD1 (5 bases). This CDR3 has 11 residues. The V gene's germline CDR1 is SQVTM and CDR2 ANQGSEA. V lost 5 bases, J lost 13 bases, and 14 bases lay in between. Written as DNA, the CDR3 is TGCAGCGTTCGCGTGACAGATTGGCTGTTTTTT. It specifies CSVRVTDWLFF.

The chain combines TRBV4-2 with TRBJ1-4, with TRBD1 identical over 7 bases. There are 16 residues in the CDR3. The V gene's germline CDR1 is LGHNA and CDR2 YNFKEQ. V was clipped by 4 bases and J by 0 bases; unmatched bases: 5. CDR3 in amino acids: CASSPGQAATNEKLFF. The CDR3 DNA is TGTGCCAGCAGCCCCGGACAGGCCGCAACTAATGAAAAACTGTTTTTT.

J is TRBJ2-5 and V is TRBV7-9, with unresolved D. V was clipped by 5 bases and J by 4 bases, with 11 bases between them. Germline V CDR1 and CDR2: SEHNR, FQNEAQ (reference sequence). This CDR3 contains 13 residues. CDR3: CASSPPIGETQYF. The DNA of the CDR3 is TGTGCCAGCAGCCCCCCTATTGGAGAGACCCAGTACTTC.

This clone was observed a handful of times. Other DNA sequences from this sample encode an identical CDR3 as well. The J gene is TRBJ2-7, the V gene TRBV6-5; 11 bases are a match to TRBD1. The CDR3 runs 15 residues. V was pared by 4 bases and J by 3 bases, with 5 bases of the junction left unmatched. CDR1 is MNHEY, CDR2 SVGAGI, per germline. The CDR3 sequence: CASSSPGQGVYEQYF. The CDR3 DNA reads as TGTGCCAGCAGTTCCCCGGGACAGGGGGTCTACGAGCAGTACTTC.

The J gene is TRBJ2-2, the V gene TRBV4-1; tentative D call: TRBD1 (6 bases). The CDR3 runs 15 residues. Trimming left V 1 base short and J 3 bases short, with 9 bases between. Germline V lookup: CDR1 MGHRA, CDR2 YSYEKL. The CDR3 is CASSQGGTYTGELFF. The CDR3 DNA reads TGCGCCAGCAGCCAAGGAGGGACATACACCGGGGAGCTGTTTTTT.

The chain has TRBV2 and TRBJ1-2; D is uncertain. This CDR3 region has 15 residues. V was cut by 4 bases and J by 4 bases, with 16 bases left in between. The germline CDR1 and CDR2 sequences are SNHLY and FYNNEI. The CDR3 is CASSGEAAVSYGYTF. The CDR3 DNA reads as TGTGCCAGCAGTGGTGAGGCAGCCGTATCCTATGGCTACACCTTC.

The chain carries TRBV7-9 and TRBJ1-6; D is perhaps TRBD1 (6 bases). V lost 6 bases and J 6 bases, leaving 15 bases between the germline ends. CDR1 is SEHNR, CDR2 FQNEAQ, per germline (reference sequence). The CDR3 runs to 15 residues. For the CDR3, the DNA is TGTGCCAGCAGGGTGGAAGGACAGACTAATTCACCCCTCCACTTT. This encodes CASRVEGQTNSPLHF.

J is TRBJ1-5 and V is TRBV4-3; D not certain. With 0 bases removed from V and 5 bases from J, the gap between germline ends came to 11 bases. This CDR3 has 15 residues. Germline V gene lookup returns CDR1 LGHNA and CDR2 YSLEER. CDR3 protein: CASSQEPSSHQPQHF. DNA for the CDR3: TGCGCCAGCAGCCAAGAACCCAGTTCGCATCAGCCCCAGCATTTT.

The rearrangement joins TRBV9 to TRBJ2-2; D not resolved. The CDR3 is made up of 16 amino acids. V was trimmed by 4 bases and J by 7 bases, leaving 20 bases between them. Germline CDR1 SGDLS, CDR2 YYNGEE. This CDR3 reads CASSPRSAPGIGELFF. The CDR3 bases are TGTGCCAGCAGCCCTCGTAGTGCCCCCGGTATCGGGGAGCTGTTTTTT.

The V call is TRBV5-5, the J call TRBJ1-3; tentatively, D is TRBD1 (6 bases). There are 17 residues in the CDR3. Germline V gene lookup returns CDR1 SGHKS and CDR2 YYEKEE (reference sequence). The V gene lost 3 bases and the J gene lost 0 bases, with 16 bases spanning the gap. In DNA form, the CDR3 reads TGTGCCAGCAGCTCCCTCGGACAGCCGAGCTCTGGAAACACCATATATTTT. This gives the protein CASSSLGQPSSGNTIYF.

This sequence joins TRBV27 and TRBJ2-1; perhaps TRBD1 as D (6 bases). Trimming pared 3 bases from V and 8 bases from J, leaving 14 bases between. The CDR3 has 14 residues. Germline-derived CDR1 and CDR2 are MNHEY and SMNVEV (reference sequence). The CDR3 reads CASSLRGSGHEQFF. The CDR3 nucleotides are TGTGCCAGCAGTTTGAGGGGGAGTGGCCATGAGCAGTTCTTC.

This sequence joins TRBV28 and TRBJ1-2; unclear D gene. V was shortened by 7 bases and J by 8 bases, with 14 bases between the two germline ends. CDR1 is MDHEN and CDR2 is SYDVKM in the germline V gene. CDR3 length: 12 residues. The CDR3 DNA sequence: TGTGCCAGCACCTGGGCCAGTTCGGGCTACACCTTC. Translation: CASTWASSGYTF.

The chain links TRBV15 to TRBJ1-5; no clear D gene. Germline CDR1 reads LNHNV; CDR2 reads YYDKDF (reference sequence). Trimming removed 0 bases at V and 6 bases at J, with 6 bases between. There are 13 residues in the CDR3. The CDR3 spells CATSRDNSQPQHF. CDR3 coding DNA: TGTGCCACCAGCAGAGATAATAGTCAGCCCCAGCATTTT.

This clone was seen only once. This rearrangement joins TRBV28 to TRBJ2-7; 10 bases line up with TRBD2. CDR3 length equals 14 residues. The germline CDR1 and CDR2 sequences are MDHEN and SYDVKM. V shed 8 bases, J shed 4 bases, and the junction held 8 bases outside the gene matches. The CDR3 region has the DNA TGTGCCAGCGGTCCCCCGGGACTAGCGTACGAGCAGTACTTC. It codes for CASGPPGLAYEQYF.